This T cell receptor beta chain stems from a study of cytomegalovirus exposure and HLA in healthy donors. Study-wide results and limits: Most sequenced TCRs were rare (though some public TCRs occurred in many donors). The likely explanation for a cluster of highly shared sequence variants was sequencing artifact. Diagnosis of cytomegalovirus status made by the classifier reportedly showed high specificity and sensitivity. Earlier analysis found most TCR beta V segments productive about 90% or about 30% of the time.

The PCR contained 60 Vbeta and 13 Jbeta primers. Assay: immunoSEQ multiplex PCR; the TCRdb copy retains only in-frame clones and omits some. The repertoire holds more than 95,000 clones, over 9.5% seen once, with roughly 5% in the top ten. This clone has only a few counts. Its antigen is not identified. V gave up 6 bases and J gave up 3 bases, with 15 bases separating them. This CDR3 region has 15 residues. Looked up from germline, CDR1 is SNHLY and CDR2 is FYNNEI. The sample taken for sequencing was PBMCs. The genes are TRBV2 and TRBJ2-1; weak D call: TRBD2 (6 bases). The TCR originated in a man aged 35-49 years in good health and CMV-seropositive. CDR3 residues: CASSDGTFDYNEQFF. Here the CDR3 DNA reads TGTGCCAGCAGCGACGGGACTTTCGACTACAATGAGCAGTTCTTC.